Presented here are 22 T cell receptor beta chains from one specimen sequenced in a study of T cells in Graves' hyperthyroidism and ophthalmopathy. TCR beta CDR3 regions were amplified from RNA transcripts. Researchers ran a first-round RT-PCR on the TCR CDR3 using the HTBI primer set. TCRdb analysed the multiplex PCR reads with MiXCR anew, one entry per CDR3 protein. The sample has around 620,000 distinct CDR3 sequences; 14% are singletons. The sequenced sample was blood. The receptors here all came from a woman aged 18-29 years with Graves' ophthalmopathy.

V and J are TRBV5-1 and TRBJ2-7; 9 bases line up with TRBD2. The V gene end was trimmed by 1 base and the J gene end by 2 bases; junction bases not matched to a gene: 7. The CDR3 contains 16 residues. Looked up from germline, CDR1 is SGHRS and CDR2 is YFSETQ. The CDR3 protein is CASSLLSSGETYEQYF. The DNA for the CDR3 is TGCGCCAGCAGCTTGTTGTCTAGCGGGGAAACCTACGAGCAGTACTTC. Filled out from reference TRBV5-1 and TRBJ2-7, the complete variable domain reads KAGVTQTPRYLIKTRGQQVTLSCSPISGHRSVSWYQQTPGQGLQFLFEYFSETQRNKGNFPGRFSGRQFSNSRSEMNVSTLELGDSALYLCASSLLSSGETYEQYFGPGTRLTVT.

In its sample, this clonotype was seen many times. V is TRBV2 and J is TRBJ2-3; D is perhaps TRBD1 (6 bases). CDR1 and CDR2 (germline): SNHLY, FYNNEI. The V gene lost 5 bases and the J gene lost 2 bases, with 11 bases spanning the gap. The CDR3 is 14 amino acids. CDR3 protein: CASSKDSYTDTQYF. CDR3 coding DNA: TGTGCCAGCAGTAAGGACAGTTACACAGATACGCAGTATTTT.

J is TRBJ1-6 and V is TRBV7-3; D gene uncertain. CDR3 length equals 12 residues. V gave up 1 base and J gave up 10 bases, with 5 bases separating them. From germline, CDR1 is SGHTA and CDR2 FQGTGA. The CDR3: CASSLNQSPLHF. CDR3 nucleotide sequence: TGTGCCAGCAGCTTAAACCAGTCACCCCTCCACTTT. The whole variable domain, remainder taken from reference TRBV7-3 and TRBJ1-6, is GAGVSQTPSNKVTEKGKYVELRCDPISGHTALYWYRQSLGQGPEFLIYFQGTGAADDSGLPNDRFFAVRPEGSVSTLKIQRTERGDSAVYLCASSLNQSPLHFGNGTRLTVT.

This clonotype was counted at least ten times. The genes are TRBV12-5 and TRBJ2-1; TRBD2 matches at 9 bases. There are 17 residues in the CDR3. V lost 0 bases and J lost 4; bases outside the gene matches: 7. Germline V gene sequence: CDR1 LGHNT, CDR2 FRNRAP. As DNA, the CDR3 is TGTGCTAGTGGTTTGGTAGAGGGTCTAGCGGGGTACAATGAGCAGTTCTTC. Translating gives CASGLVEGLAGYNEQFF.

The rearrangement uses TRBV4-1 and TRBJ1-5; unclear D gene. V lost 1 base and J 6 bases, leaving 7 bases between the germline ends. CDR1 is MGHRA, CDR2 YSYEKL, per germline. There are 13 residues in the CDR3. The CDR3 here is CASSQVLGQPQHF. DNA of the CDR3: TGCGCCAGCAGCCAAGTTTTAGGTCAGCCCCAGCATTTT.

This clonotype was picked up many times. The V and J genes are TRBV7-2 and TRBJ2-5, with D perhaps being TRBD1 or TRBD2 (5 bases each). The CDR3 length is 15 residues. V lost 2 bases and J 2 bases, leaving 12 bases between the germline ends. Per germline, CDR1 SGHTA and CDR2 FQGNSA. The CDR3: CASSLLGAGQETQYF. The CDR3 nucleotides read TGTGCCAGCAGCTTATTGGGAGCAGGGCAAGAGACCCAGTACTTC. The full variable domain, with the rest looked up from reference TRBV7-2 and TRBJ2-5, is GAGVSQSPSNKVTEKGKDVELRCDPISGHTALYWYRQSLGQGLEFLIYFQGNSAPDKSGLPSDRFSAERTGGSVSTLTIQRTQQEDSAVYLCASSLLGAGQETQYFGPGTRLLVL.

The sample holds many counts of this clonotype. The chain employs TRBV5-1 and TRBJ2-7; D is possibly TRBD2 (6 bases). The CDR3 has 16 residues. The V gene lost 0 bases and the J gene lost 0 bases, with 13 bases spanning the gap. Per germline, CDR1 SGHRS and CDR2 YFSETQ. DNA of the CDR3: TGCGCCAGCAGCTTGGATCCGCGGGACGTCTCCTACGAGCAGTACTTC. Translating gives CASSLDPRDVSYEQYF.

This clonotype was observed a few times. CDR3 coding DNA: TGTGCCAGCAGCCAGGCCGGACAGGACCGTTATGGCTACACCTTC. Translated: CASSQAGQDRYGYTF. The chain carries TRBV4-2 and TRBJ1-2, with TRBD1 matching over 7 bases. V was pared by 3 bases and J by 5 bases, with 9 bases of the junction left unmatched. The CDR3 length is 15 residues. The germline V gene encodes CDR1 LGHNA and CDR2 YNFKEQ.

This clonotype has ten or more counts. V and J are TRBV3-1 and TRBJ2-3; TRBD2 aligns across 10 bases. V shed 3 bases, J shed 6 bases, and the junction held 9 bases outside the gene matches. The CDR3 has 16 amino acids. Germline CDR1 is LGHDT and CDR2 is YNNKEL (reference sequence). CDR3 nucleotides: TGTGCCAGCAGCCACCTGACCGGGACTAGCGAGGATACGCAGTATTTT. Protein product: CASSHLTGTSEDTQYF.

This clonotype has ten or more counts. This rearrangement joins TRBV6-2 or TRBV6-3 to TRBJ2-3; D tentatively fits TRBD1 or TRBD2 (6 bases each). Germline CDR1 MNHEY, CDR2 SVGEGT. The CDR3 covers 15 residues. The V gene lost 2 bases and the J gene lost 8 bases, with 17 bases spanning the gap. CDR3: CASSYPIYREATQYF. CDR3 DNA: TGTGCCAGCAGTTACCCAATCTACAGGGAGGCTACGCAGTATTTT.

The table lists this clonotype with a few counts. Given a much more abundant clone one base away, this may be a read error. The CDR3: CASSFDRVGNQPQHF. The CDR3 DNA reads TGTGCCAGCAGTTTTGATAGGGTAGGCAATCAGCCCCAGCATTTT. The V and J genes are TRBV28 and TRBJ1-5; D unresolved. Germline V gene sequence: CDR1 MDHEN, CDR2 SYDVKM. Between the trimmed V and J ends, which lost 3 bases and 2 bases, there was a span of 11 bases. The CDR3 sequence is 15 residues long.

This clonotype occurred a few times. The chain combines TRBV3-1 with TRBJ2-1, with 12 bases matching TRBD2. V shed 6 bases, J shed 8 bases, and the junction held 14 bases outside the gene matches. CDR3 length: 17 amino acids. Germline V gives CDR1 LGHDT, CDR2 YNNKEL (reference sequence). CDR3 in DNA: TGTGCCAGCAGATCCGGGACTAGCGGGCGTACTATTCATGAGCAGTTCTTC. As protein: CASRSGTSGRTIHEQFF.

This clonotype showed up just a few times. J is TRBJ2-1 and V is TRBV19, with D perhaps TRBD1 or TRBD2 (5 bases each). Per the germline V gene, CDR1 is LNHDA and CDR2 is SQIVND (reference sequence). The CDR3 is 13 residues long. Trimming removed 3 bases from V and 9 bases from J, with 12 bases in between. The CDR3 loop reads CASSIGALGEQFF. CDR3 DNA sequence: TGTGCCAGTAGTATCGGGGCTCTGGGTGAGCAGTTCTTC.

With regard to this clonotype: A much larger clone sits a single nucleotide away, making a read error possible. The CDR3 nucleotides are TGTGCCGGCAGTTTAGGGGGACTACCCAATACCTACGAGCAGTACTTC. It encodes CAGSLGGLPNTYEQYF. The V gene is TRBV27, the J gene TRBJ2-7; perhaps TRBD2 as D (7 bases). The germline V gene has CDR1 MNHEY and CDR2 SMNVEV (reference sequence). The CDR3 is 16 residues long.

This clonotype was observed a few times. One end of the junction does not line up with germline, which may come from a read error. This chain connects TRBV6-2 or TRBV6-3 to TRBJ1-4, with 10 bases lining up with TRBD1. CDR3 length: 14 residues. Germline CDR1 and CDR2: MNHEY and SVGEGT. CDR3 amino acids: CASSQDRGNGKLFF. The CDR3 DNA follows: TGTGCCAGCAGCCAGGACAGGGGGAATGGAAAACTGTTTTTT.

This clonotype came up many times. This chain uses TRBV5-6 with TRBJ1-5; D is ambiguous. CDR1 SGHDT and CDR2 YYEEEE come from the germline V gene. With 0 bases removed from V and 11 bases from J, the gap between germline ends came to 9 bases. The CDR3 is 12 residues long. CDR3 region: CASSLDSSAQHF. As DNA, the CDR3 is TGTGCCAGCAGCTTGGACAGTTCAGCCCAGCATTTT.

Ten or more counts support this clonotype. The CDR3 spells CASSLPPPGLINYEQYF. For the CDR3, the DNA is TGTGCCAGCAGCCTCCCACCTCCGGGACTAATAAACTACGAGCAGTACTTC. The V gene is TRBV11-2, the J gene TRBJ2-7, with 7 bases fitting TRBD2. The CDR3 spans 17 residues. CDR1 is SGHAT, CDR2 FQNNGV, per germline. The ends lost 5 bases at V and 3 bases at J; junction bases unmatched: 16.

There are many counts of this clonotype. V is TRBV20-1 and J is TRBJ2-1, with D maybe TRBD2 (5 bases). Germline V lookup: CDR1 DFQATT, CDR2 SNEGSKA (reference sequence). This CDR3 region has 16 residues. V was pared by 0 bases and J by 1 base, with 13 bases between. This CDR3 is CSARDHPSRSYNEQFF. The CDR3 DNA sequence: TGCAGTGCTAGAGATCACCCTAGCAGGTCCTACAATGAGCAGTTCTTC.

This clonotype was picked up many times. The rearrangement joins TRBV27 to TRBJ2-1; 11 nucleotides agree with TRBD2. The germline CDR1 and CDR2 sequences are MNHEY and SMNVEV (reference sequence). With V trimmed by 6 bases and J by 7 bases, 8 bases remained unmatched. The length of the CDR3 is 15 residues. The CDR3 bases are TGTGCCAGCAGCATTACTAGCGGGAGCCGGAATGAGCAGTTCTTC. Encoded protein: CASSITSGSRNEQFF.

This clonotype was seen many times. This sequence joins TRBV15 and TRBJ2-7; no firm D call. Trimming stripped 1 base from V and 0 bases from J, with 10 bases between. This CDR3 is built from 15 residues. Per the germline V gene, CDR1 is LNHNV and CDR2 is YYDKDF (reference sequence). The DNA of the CDR3 is TGTGCCACCAGCAGAGCGCCTCAAAGCTCCTACGAGCAGTACTTC. As protein: CATSRAPQSSYEQYF.

Many counts were recorded for this clonotype. V gene TRBV12-3 or TRBV12-4 combines with J gene TRBJ2-7; a possible D gene is TRBD2 (6 bases). The V end was cut by 7 bases, the J end by 1 base, with 17 bases between. The CDR3 totals 15 residues. The CDR3 loop reads CASNPMGGRSYEQYF. CDR3 DNA sequence: TGTGCCAGCAACCCTATGGGGGGTAGGTCCTACGAGCAGTACTTC.

Comment on this clonotype: A much larger clone lies one base from this, so it may be a read error. CDR3 in DNA: TGTGCCAGCAGCCGGACTAGCGGATCACAGTTCTTC. Protein product: CASSRTSGSQFF. V gene TRBV12-3 or TRBV12-4 combines with J gene TRBJ2-1, with 10 bases that match TRBD2. The CDR3 spans 12 residues. The J segment lost 13 bases and the V segment lost 6 bases, leaving 6 bases of the junction unmatched.